This TCR beta chain was recorded in a study of T cells in Graves' hyperthyroidism and ophthalmopathy. Those patients with uncontrolled infection, other autoimmune disease, pregnancy or lactation were excluded. The authors obtained PBMCs from over 8.5 ml of fresh peripheral blood. CDR1 and CDR2 (germline): SGHRS, YFSETQ. V lost 4 bases to trimming and J lost 3 bases, with 11 bases between them. This CDR3 is built from 13 residues. As for this clonotype: Its cognate antigen is unknown.

The study's findings and limits: Blood also carried most thyroid clonotypes expanded above 0.001. Before onset, ophthalmopathy was predicted by the model a median approximately 6.6 months earlier.

Amplified TCR beta CDR3 regions derived from RNA transcripts. TCR CDR3 underwent first-round RT-PCR with the HTBI primer set. TCRdb re-called the multiplex PCR reads through MiXCR, storing one row per CDR3 protein. This sample has 350,000 to 400,000 distinct CDR3 sequences, with 15% found just once. The sequenced sample consisted of blood. The receptor was derived from a woman under 40 with Graves' hyperthyroidism. V usage is TRBV5-1 and J usage is TRBJ2-7, with D maybe TRBD1 (5 bases). CDR3 sequence reads: CASSTDIYYEQYF. CDR3 DNA: TGCGCCAGCAGCACGGACATATACTACGAGCAGTACTTC.